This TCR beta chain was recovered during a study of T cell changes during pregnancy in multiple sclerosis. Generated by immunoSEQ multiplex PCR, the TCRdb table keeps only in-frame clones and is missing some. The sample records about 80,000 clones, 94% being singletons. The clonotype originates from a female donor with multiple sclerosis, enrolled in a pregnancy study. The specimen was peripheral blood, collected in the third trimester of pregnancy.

The DNA of the CDR3 is TGTGCCAGCAGCTTCCCTAGAGGCGCCTACAATGAGCAGTTCTTC. Its translation is CASSFPRGAYNEQFF. The genes are TRBV5-5 and TRBJ2-1; D uncertain. CDR3 length: 15 residues. The V gene's germline CDR1 is SGHKS and CDR2 YYEKEE (reference sequence). The V and J ends lost 2 bases and 2 bases respectively, with 11 bases between them.